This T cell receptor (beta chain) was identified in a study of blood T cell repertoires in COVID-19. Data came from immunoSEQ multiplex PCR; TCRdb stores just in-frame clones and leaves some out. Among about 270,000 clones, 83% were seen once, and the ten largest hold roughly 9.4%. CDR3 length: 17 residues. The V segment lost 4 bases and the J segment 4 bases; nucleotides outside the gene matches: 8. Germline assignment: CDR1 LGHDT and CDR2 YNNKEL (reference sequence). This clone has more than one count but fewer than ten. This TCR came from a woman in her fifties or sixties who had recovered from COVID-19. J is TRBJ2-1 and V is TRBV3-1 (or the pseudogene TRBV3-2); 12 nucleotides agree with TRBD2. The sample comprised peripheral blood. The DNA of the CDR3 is TGTGCCAGCAGCCTCATCTCCGGGACTAGCGGGTACAATGAGCAGTTCTTC. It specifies CASSLISGTSGYNEQFF.